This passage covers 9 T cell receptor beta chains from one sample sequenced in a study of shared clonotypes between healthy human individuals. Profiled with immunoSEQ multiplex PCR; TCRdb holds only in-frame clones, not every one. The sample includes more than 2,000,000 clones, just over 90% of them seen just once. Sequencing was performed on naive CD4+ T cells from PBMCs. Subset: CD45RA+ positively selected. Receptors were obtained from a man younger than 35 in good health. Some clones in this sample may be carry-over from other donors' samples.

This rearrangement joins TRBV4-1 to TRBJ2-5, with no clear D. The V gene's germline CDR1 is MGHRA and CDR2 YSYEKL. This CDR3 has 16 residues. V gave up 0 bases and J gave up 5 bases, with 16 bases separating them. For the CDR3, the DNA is TGCGCCAGCAGCCAAGATGTACGTGTAGAAGGGGAGACCCAGTACTTC. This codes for CASSQDVRVEGETQYF.

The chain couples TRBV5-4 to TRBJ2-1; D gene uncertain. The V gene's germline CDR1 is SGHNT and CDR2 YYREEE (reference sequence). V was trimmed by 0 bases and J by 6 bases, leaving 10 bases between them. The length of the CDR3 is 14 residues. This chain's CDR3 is CASSLGGPGNEQFF. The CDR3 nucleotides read TGTGCCAGCAGCTTGGGAGGCCCAGGCAATGAGCAGTTCTTC.

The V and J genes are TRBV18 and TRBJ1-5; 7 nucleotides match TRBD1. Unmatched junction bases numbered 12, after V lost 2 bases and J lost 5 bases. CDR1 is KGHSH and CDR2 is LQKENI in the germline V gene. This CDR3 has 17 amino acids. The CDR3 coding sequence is TGTGCCAGCTCACCATCACCTTCCTCGCAGGGGGATCAGCCCCAGCATTTT. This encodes CASSPSPSSQGDQPQHF.

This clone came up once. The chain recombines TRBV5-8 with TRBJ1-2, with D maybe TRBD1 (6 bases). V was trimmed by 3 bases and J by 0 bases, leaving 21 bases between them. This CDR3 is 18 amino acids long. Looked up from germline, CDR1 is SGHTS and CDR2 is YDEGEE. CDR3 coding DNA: TGTGCCAGCAGCTCATACAGGGTAGGGCACACCGCTAACTATGGCTACACCTTC. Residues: CASSSYRVGHTANYGYTF.

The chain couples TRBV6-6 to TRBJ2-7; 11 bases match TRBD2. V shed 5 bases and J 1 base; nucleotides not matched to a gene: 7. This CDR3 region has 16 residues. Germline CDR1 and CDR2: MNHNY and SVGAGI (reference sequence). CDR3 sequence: CASSTGLAGGSYEQYF. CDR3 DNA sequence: TGTGCCAGCAGTACGGGTCTAGCGGGAGGTTCCTACGAGCAGTACTTC.

This CDR3 is CASTPGQGVYEQYF. The CDR3 nucleotides read TGTGCCAGCACCCCGGGACAGGGGGTTTACGAGCAGTACTTC. This chain uses TRBV2 with TRBJ2-7; TRBD1 matches 11 bases. The CDR3 is 14 amino acids. CDR1 is SNHLY, CDR2 FYNNEI, per germline. With 7 bases clipped from V and 4 bases from J, the junction kept 6 bases outside the gene matches. The variable domain in full, with the rest retrieved from reference TRBV2 and TRBJ2-7, is EPEVTQTPSHQVTQMGQEVILRCVPISNHLYFYWYRQILGQKVEFLVSFYNNEISEKSEIFDDQFSVERPDGSNFTLKIRSTKLEDSAMYFCASTPGQGVYEQYFGPGTRLTVT.

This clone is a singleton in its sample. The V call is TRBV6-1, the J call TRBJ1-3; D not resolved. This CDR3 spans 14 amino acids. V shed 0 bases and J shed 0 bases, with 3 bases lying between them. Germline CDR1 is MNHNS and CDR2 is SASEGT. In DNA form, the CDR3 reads TGTGCCAGCAGTGAAGCCGGCTCTGGAAACACCATATATTTT. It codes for CASSEAGSGNTIYF.

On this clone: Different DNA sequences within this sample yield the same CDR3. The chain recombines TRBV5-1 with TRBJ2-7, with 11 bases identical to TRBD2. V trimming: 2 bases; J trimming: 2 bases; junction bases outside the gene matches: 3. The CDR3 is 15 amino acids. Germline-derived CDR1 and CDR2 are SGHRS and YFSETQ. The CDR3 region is CASSFLAGGAYEQYF. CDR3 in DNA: TGCGCCAGCAGCTTCCTAGCGGGAGGTGCCTACGAGCAGTACTTC.

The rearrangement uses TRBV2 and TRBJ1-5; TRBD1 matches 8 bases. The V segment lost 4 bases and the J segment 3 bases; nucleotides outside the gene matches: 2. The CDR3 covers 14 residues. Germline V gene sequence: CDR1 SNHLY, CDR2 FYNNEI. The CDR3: CASSAGGFNQPQHF. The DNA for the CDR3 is TGTGCCAGCAGTGCAGGGGGCTTCAATCAGCCCCAGCATTTT.